These 4 T cell receptor beta chains were all obtained from the same sample, sequenced in a study of blood T cell repertoires in COVID-19. Assay used: immunoSEQ multiplex PCR; TCRdb lists only in-frame clones, some missing. The sample includes approximately 70,000 clones, about 91% seen only once; the top ten take 10% to 15%. The sample comprised peripheral blood. The source is a human donor with active COVID-19. The donor label of this sample is uncertain.

The V and J genes are TRBV5-6 and TRBJ2-2, with 10 bases fitting TRBD2. The trim removed 3 bases at V and 6 bases at J, leaving 11 bases unmatched. CDR1 is SGHDT and CDR2 is YYEEEE in the germline V gene. The CDR3 is made up of 17 amino acids. CDR3 DNA: TGTGCCAGCAGCTGGCCCCCCGGGACTAGCGAGCCCGGGGAGCTGTTTTTT. Translating it yields CASSWPPGTSEPGELFF.

CDR3 nucleotides: TGTGCCAGCAGCTCGAATCAACGGGGACTAGCGGGGGCCAAAAACATTCAGTACTTC. This gives the protein CASSSNQRGLAGAKNIQYF. The V call is TRBV7-8, the J call TRBJ2-4; 13 nucleotides line up with TRBD2. The CDR3 runs 19 residues. With 4 bases clipped from V and 1 base from J, the junction kept 10 bases outside the gene matches. Germline values: CDR1 SGHVS, CDR2 FQNEAQ.

The chain recombines TRBV9 with TRBJ2-5; TRBD2 aligns across 12 bases. Germline V gene lookup returns CDR1 SGDLS and CDR2 YYNGEE. This CDR3 contains 16 residues. The V gene end was trimmed by 3 bases and the J gene end by 3 bases; junction bases not matched to a gene: 6. For the CDR3, the DNA is TGTGCCAGCAGCGCGACTAGCGGGAGCCTTGAAGAGACCCAGTACTTC. Protein product: CASSATSGSLEETQYF.

V and J are TRBV10-1 and TRBJ2-7; TRBD1 agrees at 7 bases. The ends lost 3 bases at V and 3 bases at J; junction bases unmatched: 5. CDR3 length: 14 amino acids. Germline loops: CDR1 WNHNN, CDR2 SYGVQD (reference sequence). As DNA, the CDR3 is TGCGCCAGCAGTGAAACGGGACAGAGCTACGAGCAGTACTTC. Protein: CASSETGQSYEQYF.